The clone carrying this T cell receptor beta chain was picked up a small number of times. The CDR3 sequence is 15 residues long. Germline V CDR1 and CDR2: DFQATT, SNEGSKA (reference sequence). With 1 base clipped from V and 4 bases from J, the junction kept 6 bases outside the gene matches. One entry per CDR3 protein, called by TCRdb with MiXCR from the RT-PCR reads. This table holds about 680,000 distinct CDR3 sequences, over 12% found once. The sequencing input was memory CD4+ T cells from blood. The TCR was taken from a female donor in good health, serving as a healthy control. The chain uses TRBV20-1 and TRBJ1-1; 10 positions match TRBD1. The CDR3 bases are TGCAGTGCTAGAGGCGGGGACAGGGGCAGCACTGAAGCTTTCTTT. It encodes CSARGGDRGSTEAFF.